Included here is one T cell receptor beta chain sequence, with context. Its specificity is not known. These data belong to a study of post-analysis software for immune sequencing data. Libraries were made from TCR beta cDNA, and they carried unique molecular identifiers. With roughly 0.9 to 11 million T cells as the source, roughly 0.5 million cDNA molecules resulted. TCRdb used MiXCR to reprocess the PCR reads, holding one entry per CDR3 protein. This table has about 810,000 distinct CDR3 sequences, 53% appearing once. The CDR3 is made up of 14 amino acids. Germline trimming cut 8 bases from V and 5 bases from J; bases unmatched to any gene: 11. From germline, CDR1 is SNHLY and CDR2 FYNNEI. Whole-study findings and limits: Patients had higher frequencies than controls of roughly 5 TRBV segments, including TRBV5-6, TRBV5-1 and TRBV20-1. Samples sharing a preparation batch grouped tightly together when assessed by F measure. When compared against controls, multiple sclerosis patients showed significantly lower normalized Chao1 diversity.

The sample comprised blood. The chain couples TRBV2 to TRBJ2-7, with 8 bases matching TRBD2. The receptor's source is a girl aged 5-17 years with multiple sclerosis. CDR3 amino acids: CASSDGRVSHEQYF. CDR3 nucleotide sequence: TGTGCCAGCTCGGACGGGAGGGTTTCCCACGAGCAGTACTTC. Based on the CDR3 plus reference TRBV2 and TRBJ2-7, the full variable domain is EPEVTQTPSHQVTQMGQEVILRCVPISNHLYFYWYRQILGQKVEFLVSFYNNEISEKSEIFDDQFSVERPDGSNFTLKIRSTKLEDSAMYFCASSDGRVSHEQYFGPGTRLTVT.